The 21 T cell receptor beta chains reported below all come from one sample, sequenced in a study of T cell repertoires in cytomegalovirus infection. No cognate antigen is known for these TCRs. Via MiXCR, TCRdb re-called the reads, giving one row per CDR3 protein. The top ten clones hold around 12% of a sample with fewer than 900,000 distinct CDR3 sequences, under 35% of them seen once. Sequenced material: cultured CD8+ T cells from PBMCs, taken from culture after CMV antigen stimulation. The source is a human donor in good health (CMV status not recorded). Some clones in this sample may be carry-over from other donors' samples.

The chain recombines TRBV9 with TRBJ2-1; D is perhaps TRBD1 (5 bases). This CDR3 region has 15 residues. V dropped 1 base and J dropped 5 bases, with 13 bases sitting between them. CDR1 SGDLS and CDR2 YYNGEE come from the germline V gene. The DNA of the CDR3 is TGTGCCAGCAGCGTAAATCCTCGACAGCACAATGAGCAGTTCTTC. It yields the protein CASSVNPRQHNEQFF.

The V gene is TRBV4-1, the J gene TRBJ1-2; D not resolved. Germline assignment: CDR1 MGHRA and CDR2 YSYEKL. Trimming shortened V by 2 bases and J by 0 bases, and 10 bases separated the two germline ends. This CDR3 is 15 amino acids long. DNA for the CDR3: TGCGCCAGCAGCCAAAGTGAGGCGGCTAACTATGGCTACACCTTC. This sequence encodes CASSQSEAANYGYTF.

This chain uses TRBV24-1 with TRBJ2-1; D remains ambiguous. Deletions cut 1 base from V and 10 bases from J, with 7 bases between. The CDR3 has 12 amino acids. Germline values: CDR1 KGHDR, CDR2 SFDVKD. CDR3 bases: TGTGCCACCAGTGATTTCGACGGGGAGCAGTTCTTC. The encoded protein is CATSDFDGEQFF.

This clonotype was counted between two and nine times. The chain employs TRBV15 and TRBJ1-3; 8 nucleotides match TRBD1. The V segment lost 0 bases and the J segment 8 bases; nucleotides outside the gene matches: 3. Germline V gene lookup returns CDR1 LNHNV and CDR2 YYDKDF (reference sequence). CDR3 length: 14 residues. CDR3 protein: CATSREDRVDTIYF. CDR3 coding DNA: TGTGCCACCAGCAGAGAGGACAGGGTAGACACCATATATTTT.

The V gene is TRBV11-3, the J gene TRBJ1-2; no firm D call. Germline V gives CDR1 SGHNT, CDR2 YENEEA. This CDR3 has 16 residues. V lost 3 bases to trimming and J lost 1 base, with 15 bases between them. CDR3 sequence (DNA): TGTGCCAGCAGCTTTCTGGCCATGCGGTATAACTATGGCTACACCTTC. Its protein is CASSFLAMRYNYGYTF.

This rearrangement joins TRBV6-1 to TRBJ1-2; 7 bases align to TRBD1. Germline CDR1 MNHNS, CDR2 SASEGT. CDR3 length equals 13 residues. J lost 8 bases, V lost 7 bases, and 10 bases had no gene match. The CDR3 nucleotides read TGTGCCAGCAAAAAGGGACAGATCGAGGGCTACACCTTC. Translated, it gives CASKKGQIEGYTF.

The chain is built from TRBV27 and TRBJ2-5; either TRBD1 or TRBD2 may fit D (5 bases each). V lost 2 bases and J 5 bases, leaving 9 bases between the germline ends. This CDR3 region has 13 residues. Germline CDR1 MNHEY, CDR2 SMNVEV (reference sequence). This CDR3 reads CASSLMGTETQYF. The DNA of the CDR3 is TGTGCCAGCAGTTTAATGGGGACGGAGACCCAGTACTTC.

This clonotype was detected only a few times. This chain uses TRBV7-3 with TRBJ1-1; no clear D gene. The CDR3 is made up of 16 amino acids. Germline V CDR1 and CDR2: SGHTA, FQGTGA. Between the trimmed V and J ends, which lost 7 bases and 0 bases, there was a span of 18 bases. In nucleotides, the CDR3 is TGTGCCAGCATAAGTCGTCACCGCGGGATGAACACTGAAGCTTTCTTT. Protein product: CASISRHRGMNTEAFF.

This clonotype occurred many times. V gene TRBV7-9 combines with J gene TRBJ1-1, with D hard to call. The germline V gene has CDR1 SEHNR and CDR2 FQNEAQ (reference sequence). CDR3 length equals 16 residues. V lost 2 bases and J 1 base, leaving 14 bases between the germline ends. The CDR3 here is CASSLWGGRKNTEAFF. As DNA, the CDR3 is TGTGCCAGCAGCTTATGGGGAGGACGGAAGAACACTGAAGCTTTCTTT.

The rearrangement links TRBV5-3 to TRBJ1-1; D ambiguous. TRBV5-3 is filed as an ORF, its function uncertain. Trimming cost V 8 bases and J 5 bases, with 16 bases left between them. There are 13 residues in the CDR3. The CDR3 DNA reads TGTGCCAGCAGCCCCGATTTCCTTACTGAAGCTTTCTTT. The encoded protein is CASSPDFLTEAFF.

This clonotype was recorded a few times. The chain employs TRBV7-9 and TRBJ1-2, with D possibly matching TRBD1 (6 bases). The V gene's germline CDR1 is SEHNR and CDR2 FQNEAQ (reference sequence). The CDR3 extends over 13 amino acids. Trimming took off 7 bases at V and 0 bases at J, with 9 bases between the two ends. This chain's CDR3 is CASKQGPNYGYTF. As DNA, the CDR3 is TGTGCCAGCAAGCAGGGGCCTAACTATGGCTACACCTTC.

This clonotype has more than one count but fewer than ten. V is TRBV7-2 and J is TRBJ2-7; maybe TRBD1 (5 bases). Germline lookup yields CDR1 SGHTA and CDR2 FQGNSA. V dropped 7 bases and J dropped 7 bases, with 17 bases sitting between them. CDR3 length equals 13 residues. CDR3 nucleotides: TGTGCCAGCACCTCTGGGGCTGCTCTGGAGCAGTACTTC. It yields the protein CASTSGAALEQYF.

This chain joins TRBV4-3 and TRBJ2-3; D gene unclear. V shed 1 base and J shed 4 bases, with 6 bases lying between them. CDR3 length equals 13 residues. Germline CDR1 LGHNA, CDR2 YSLEER. The CDR3 sequence is CASSQGPADTQYF. The CDR3 DNA reads as TGCGCCAGCAGCCAAGGCCCAGCAGATACGCAGTATTTT.

The chain recombines TRBV6-2 or TRBV6-3 with TRBJ2-7; TRBD1 matches at 8 bases. Losses at the gene ends were 2 bases for V and 4 bases for J; bases not matched to a gene: 1. The CDR3 spans 13 residues. Germline lookup yields CDR1 MNHEY and CDR2 SVGEGT. The CDR3 spells CASSYDRGYEQYV. Written as DNA, the CDR3 is TGTGCCAGCAGTTACGACAGGGGTTACGAGCAGTACGTC.

This clonotype was picked up a small number of times. The rearrangement uses TRBV6-1 and TRBJ2-1; D is unclear. Per the germline V gene, CDR1 is MNHNS and CDR2 is SASEGT. The V gene lost 7 bases and the J gene lost 3 bases, with 16 bases spanning the gap. CDR3 size: 15 residues. Here the CDR3 reads CASTALPYLYNEQFF. CDR3 sequence (DNA): TGTGCCAGCACGGCACTCCCTTACCTCTACAATGAGCAGTTCTTC.

The V gene is TRBV6-6, the J gene TRBJ1-4; the D gene is possibly TRBD1 (5 bases). CDR1 and CDR2 from the germline V gene are MNHNY and SVGAGI (reference sequence). V gave up 5 bases and J gave up 12 bases, with 10 bases separating them. This CDR3 comprises 11 residues. CDR3 nucleotide sequence: TGTGCCAGCAGTCGGGAGGGGCAACTGTTTTTT. Its protein is CASSREGQLFF.

The rearrangement uses TRBV6-6 and TRBJ2-7; 9 bases fit TRBD1. The germline gives CDR1 MNHNY, CDR2 SVGAGI (reference sequence). V gave up 2 bases and J gave up 4 bases; unmatched junction bases: 9. The CDR3 spans 16 residues. As DNA, the CDR3 is TGTGCCAGCAGTTACCTGAGACAGGGGGGAGTGTACGAGCAGTACGTC. This translates into CASSYLRQGGVYEQYV.

The V and J genes are TRBV6-1 and TRBJ1-5, with D hard to call. The germline V gene has CDR1 MNHNS and CDR2 SASEGT. The CDR3 is 13 amino acids. Trimming shortened V by 7 bases and J by 2 bases, and 9 bases separated the two germline ends. The CDR3 here is CASTRPGNQPQHF. CDR3 DNA sequence: TGTGCCAGCACGCGACCTGGCAATCAGCCCCAGCATTTT.

The chain links TRBV10-3 to TRBJ2-5; D is uncertain. Germline V gene sequence: CDR1 ENHRY, CDR2 SYGVKD. This CDR3 comprises 12 residues. Trimming pared 8 bases from V and 2 bases from J, leaving 9 bases between. As DNA, the CDR3 is TGTGCCATCGGGTGGGAACAAGAGACCCAGTACTTC. Translation gives CAIGWEQETQYF.

This clonotype occurred a few times. The V gene is TRBV20-1, the J gene TRBJ2-3, with 9 bases identical to TRBD1. The CDR3 is 14 residues long. Losses at the gene ends were 2 bases for V and 5 bases for J; bases not matched to a gene: 5. The germline V gene has CDR1 DFQATT and CDR2 SNEGSKA (reference sequence). The CDR3 loop is CSARLQGARDTQYF. As DNA, the CDR3 is TGCAGTGCTAGACTACAGGGGGCAAGAGATACGCAGTATTTT.

The chain uses TRBV12-3 or TRBV12-4 and TRBJ2-7, with 7 bases lining up with TRBD1. V was clipped by 6 bases and J by 4 bases; unmatched bases: 9. This CDR3 contains 14 residues. CDR3 sequence: CASSYRGALYEQYF. CDR3 DNA: TGTGCCAGCAGCTACAGGGGAGCTTTGTACGAGCAGTACTTC.